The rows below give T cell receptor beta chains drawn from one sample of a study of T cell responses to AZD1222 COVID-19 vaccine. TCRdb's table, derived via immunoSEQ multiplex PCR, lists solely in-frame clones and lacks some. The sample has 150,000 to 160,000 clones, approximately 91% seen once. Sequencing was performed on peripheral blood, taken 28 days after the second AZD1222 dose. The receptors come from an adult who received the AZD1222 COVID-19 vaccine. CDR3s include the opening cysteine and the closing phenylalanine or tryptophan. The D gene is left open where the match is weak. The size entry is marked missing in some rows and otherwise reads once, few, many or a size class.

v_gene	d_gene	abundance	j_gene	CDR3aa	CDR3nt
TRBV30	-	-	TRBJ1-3	CAWSERGLQSSGNTIYF	TGTGCCTGGAGTGAACGGGGTTTACAGAGCTCTGGAAACACCATATATTTT
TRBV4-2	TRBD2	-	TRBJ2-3	CASSQAGTSGSSDTQYF	TGTGCCAGCAGCCAAGCGGGGACTAGCGGGAGTTCAGATACGCAGTATTTT
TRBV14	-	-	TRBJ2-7	CASSPLGYEQYF	TGTGCCAGCAGCCCCCTGGGGTACGAGCAGTACTTC
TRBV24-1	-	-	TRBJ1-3	CATGGSSGNTIYF	TGTGCCACCGGGGGGAGCTCTGGAAACACCATATATTTT
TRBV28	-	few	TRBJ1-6	CASSPGAPLHF	TGTGCCAGCAGCCCGGGGGCACCCCTCCACTTT
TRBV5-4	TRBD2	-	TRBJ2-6	CASSSPSQRETGSGANVLTF	TGTGCCAGCAGCTCGCCGTCTCAGCGGGAAACTGGCTCTGGGGCCAACGTCCTGACTTTC
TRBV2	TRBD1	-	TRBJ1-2	CASRGDRDRGRGYTF	TGTGCCAGCAGGGGAGACCGGGACAGGGGAAGAGGCTACACCTTC
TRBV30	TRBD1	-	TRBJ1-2	CAWSTTTGDGYTF	TGTGCCTGGAGTACAACGACAGGGGATGGCTACACCTTC
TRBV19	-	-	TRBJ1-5	CASSISSSGQPQHF	TGTGCCAGTAGTATATCGTCCTCGGGCCAGCCCCAGCATTTT
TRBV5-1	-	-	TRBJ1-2	CASSLGVTLGSISLRGYTF	TGCGCCAGCAGCTTGGGTGTAACGTTGGGCAGCATCTCCCTAAGAGGCTACACCTTC
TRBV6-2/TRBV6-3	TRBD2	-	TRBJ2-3	CASSSARLAEATDTQYF	TGTGCCAGCAGTTCCGCCCGACTAGCGGAGGCCACAGATACGCAGTATTTT
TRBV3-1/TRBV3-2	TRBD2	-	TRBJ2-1	CASRITGGGQFF	TGTGCCAGCAGGATCACGGGGGGAGGTCAGTTCTTC
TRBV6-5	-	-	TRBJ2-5	CASSAITGRETQYF	TGTGCCAGCAGCGCTATTACCGGGAGAGAGACCCAGTACTTC
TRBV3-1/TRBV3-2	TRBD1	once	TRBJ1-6	CASSQGQGVIGNSPLHF	TGTGCCAGCAGCCAAGGACAGGGTGTTATTGGTAATTCACCCCTCCACTTT
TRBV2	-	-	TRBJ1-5	CASSPHSNQPQHF	TGTGCCAGCAGCCCCCATAGCAATCAGCCCCAGCATTTT